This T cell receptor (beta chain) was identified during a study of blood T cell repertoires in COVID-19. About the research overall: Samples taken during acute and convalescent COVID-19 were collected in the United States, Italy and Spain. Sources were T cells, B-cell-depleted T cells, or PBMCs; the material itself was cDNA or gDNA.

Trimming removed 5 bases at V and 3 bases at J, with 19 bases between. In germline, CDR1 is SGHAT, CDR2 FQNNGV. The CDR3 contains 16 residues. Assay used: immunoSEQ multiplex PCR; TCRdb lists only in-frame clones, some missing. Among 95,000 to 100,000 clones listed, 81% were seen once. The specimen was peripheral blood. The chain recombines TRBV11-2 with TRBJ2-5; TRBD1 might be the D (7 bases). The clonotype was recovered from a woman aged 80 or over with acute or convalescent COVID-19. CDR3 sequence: CASSEVMAGTEETQYF. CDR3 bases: TGTGCCAGCAGCGAGGTAATGGCGGGGACAGAAGAGACCCAGTACTTC.